The 9 T cell receptor beta chains below come from one sample, sequenced in a study of early T cells in non-severe SARS-CoV-2 infection. TCRdb ran MiXCR on the 5' RACE reads and lists one entry per CDR3 protein. The table includes about 31,000 distinct CDR3 sequences, approximately 5.4% detected once. Specimen: whole blood. The receptors shown here come from an adult who was a healthcare worker with PCR-confirmed SARS-CoV-2 infection or an uninfected control (not recorded which).

At least ten counts were recorded for this clonotype. The chain uses TRBV20-1 and TRBJ2-3, with D hard to call. The CDR3 has 11 residues. Germline V gene sequence: CDR1 DFQATT, CDR2 SNEGSKA (reference sequence). V was pared by 3 bases and J by 4 bases, with 5 bases between. CDR3 amino acids: CSASLPDTQYF. The DNA for the CDR3 is TGCAGTGCTAGCCTTCCAGATACGCAGTATTTT.

The rearrangement joins TRBV7-6 to TRBJ2-7; D tentatively reads TRBD1 or TRBD2 (5 bases each). Trimming cost V 2 bases and J 7 bases, with 12 bases left between them. The V gene's germline CDR1 is SGHVS and CDR2 FNYEAQ. This CDR3 has 13 residues. Here the CDR3 DNA reads TGTGCCAGCAGCTTAAGGGACCTTCGTGAGCAGTACTTC. Protein: CASSLRDLREQYF.

This clonotype has a count of ten or more. The chain has TRBV3-1 and TRBJ2-3; D is unclear. The length of the CDR3 is 15 residues. V was pared by 2 bases and J by 1 base, with 10 bases between. CDR1 and CDR2 from the germline V gene are LGHDT and YNNKEL (reference sequence). The CDR3 region is CASSQRAGRTDTQYF. The CDR3 nucleotides read TGTGCCAGCAGCCAAAGGGCCGGGCGCACAGATACGCAGTATTTT.

The table lists this clonotype with many counts. This sequence joins TRBV12-3 or TRBV12-4 and TRBJ1-2; D may be TRBD1 (5 bases). The CDR3 is 13 residues long. V lost 3 bases, J lost 4 bases, and 9 bases lay in between. CDR3 region: CASSFQGLYGYTF. CDR3 nucleotide sequence: TGTGCCAGCAGTTTCCAGGGACTCTATGGCTACACCTTC.

This clonotype came up many times. The chain links TRBV7-6 to TRBJ2-3, with 7 nucleotides matching TRBD2. V was clipped by 4 bases and J by 4 bases; unmatched bases: 8. Per the germline V gene, CDR1 is SGHVS and CDR2 is FNYEAQ. This CDR3 comprises 15 residues. The CDR3 spells CASSSQPGGSDTQYF. In DNA form, the CDR3 reads TGTGCCAGCAGCTCCCAACCGGGAGGATCAGATACGCAGTATTTT.

This clonotype was recorded many times. The V call is TRBV7-9, the J call TRBJ1-1; the D is unclear. Trimming removed 5 bases from V and 5 bases from J, with 6 bases in between. Germline V gene sequence: CDR1 SEHNR, CDR2 FQNEAQ (reference sequence). The CDR3 contains 11 residues. CDR3 in DNA: TGTGCCAGCAGCGAAACTACTGAAGCTTTCTTT. Its protein product is CASSETTEAFF.

This clonotype has more than one count but fewer than ten. V gene TRBV9 combines with J gene TRBJ1-4; D is perhaps TRBD1 (5 bases). The CDR3 spans 14 residues. The V end lost 2 bases, the J end lost 8 bases, and 13 bases lay between the germline ends. CDR1 and CDR2 from the germline V gene are SGDLS and YYNGEE. The CDR3 loop is CASSVGVQSEKLFF. In DNA form, the CDR3 reads TGTGCCAGCAGCGTGGGGGTGCAATCCGAAAAACTGTTTTTT. Drawing the rest from reference TRBV9 and TRBJ1-4, the complete variable domain is DSGVTQTPKHLITATGQRVTLRCSPRSGDLSVYWYQQSLDQGLQFLIQYYNGEERAKGNILERFSAQQFPDLHSELNLSSLELGDSALYFCASSVGVQSEKLFFGSGTQLSVL.

This clonotype occurred many times. This chain uses TRBV20-1 with TRBJ2-3; 14 nucleotides line up with TRBD2. Trimming removed 6 bases from V and 7 bases from J; junction bases left unmatched: 9. Germline values: CDR1 DFQATT, CDR2 SNEGSKA (reference sequence). The CDR3 has 15 residues. The CDR3 protein is CSAFGLAGGGNTQYF. DNA for the CDR3: TGCAGTGCATTCGGACTAGCGGGAGGAGGGAATACGCAGTATTTT.

Only a few counts were recorded for this clonotype. The V and J genes are TRBV7-9 and TRBJ2-3, with 7 bases identical to TRBD1. Germline-derived CDR1 and CDR2 are SEHNR and FQNEAQ (reference sequence). The CDR3 consists of 14 residues. The V and J ends lost 5 bases and 2 bases, in that order; junction bases with no gene match: 4. The CDR3 coding sequence is TGTGCCAGCAGCCCTAGGGGGCCCACAGATACGCAGTATTTT. Translated, it gives CASSPRGPTDTQYF.